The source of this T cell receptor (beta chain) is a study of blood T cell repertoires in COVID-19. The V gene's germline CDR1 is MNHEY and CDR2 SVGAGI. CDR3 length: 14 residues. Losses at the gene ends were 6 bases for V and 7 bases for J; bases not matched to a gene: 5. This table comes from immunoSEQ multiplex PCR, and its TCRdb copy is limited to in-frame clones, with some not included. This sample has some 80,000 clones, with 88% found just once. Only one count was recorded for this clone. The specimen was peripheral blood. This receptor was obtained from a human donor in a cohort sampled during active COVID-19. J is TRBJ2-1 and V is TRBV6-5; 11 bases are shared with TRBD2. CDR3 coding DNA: TGTGCCAGCAGACTAGCGGGAGAAGCTAATGAGCAGTTCTTC. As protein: CASRLAGEANEQFF.